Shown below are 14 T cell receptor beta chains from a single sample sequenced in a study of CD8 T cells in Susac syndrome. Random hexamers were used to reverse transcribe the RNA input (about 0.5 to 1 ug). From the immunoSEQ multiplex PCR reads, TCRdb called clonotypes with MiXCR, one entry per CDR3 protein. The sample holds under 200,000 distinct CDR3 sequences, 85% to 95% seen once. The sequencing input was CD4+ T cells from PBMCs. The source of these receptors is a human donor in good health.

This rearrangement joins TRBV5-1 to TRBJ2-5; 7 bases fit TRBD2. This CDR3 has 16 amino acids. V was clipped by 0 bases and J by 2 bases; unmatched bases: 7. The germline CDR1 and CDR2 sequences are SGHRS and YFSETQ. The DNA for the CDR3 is TGCGCCAGCAGCTTGGTGGCTAGCGGAAATCAAGAGACCCAGTACTTC. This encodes CASSLVASGNQETQYF.

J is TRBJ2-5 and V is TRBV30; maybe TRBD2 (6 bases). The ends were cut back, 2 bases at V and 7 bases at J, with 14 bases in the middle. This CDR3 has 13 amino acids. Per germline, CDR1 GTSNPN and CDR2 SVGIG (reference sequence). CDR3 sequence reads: CAWSTTGVGTQYF. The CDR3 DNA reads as TGTGCCTGGAGTACGACGGGAGTGGGGACCCAGTACTTC.

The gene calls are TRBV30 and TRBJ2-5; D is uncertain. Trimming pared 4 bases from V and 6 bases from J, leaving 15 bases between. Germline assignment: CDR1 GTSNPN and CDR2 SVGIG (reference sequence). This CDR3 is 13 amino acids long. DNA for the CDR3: TGTGCCTGGAAGGAGTCGGGCCCCCAGACCCAGTACTTC. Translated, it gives CAWKESGPQTQYF.

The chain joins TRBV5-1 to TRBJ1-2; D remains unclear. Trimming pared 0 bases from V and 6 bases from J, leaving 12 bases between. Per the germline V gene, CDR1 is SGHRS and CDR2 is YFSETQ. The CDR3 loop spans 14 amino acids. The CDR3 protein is CASSLEGIIDGYTF. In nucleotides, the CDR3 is TGCGCCAGCAGCTTGGAAGGAATAATAGATGGCTACACCTTC. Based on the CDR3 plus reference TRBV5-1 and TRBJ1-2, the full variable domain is KAGVTQTPRYLIKTRGQQVTLSCSPISGHRSVSWYQQTPGQGLQFLFEYFSETQRNKGNFPGRFSGRQFSNSRSEMNVSTLELGDSALYLCASSLEGIIDGYTFGSGTRLTVV.

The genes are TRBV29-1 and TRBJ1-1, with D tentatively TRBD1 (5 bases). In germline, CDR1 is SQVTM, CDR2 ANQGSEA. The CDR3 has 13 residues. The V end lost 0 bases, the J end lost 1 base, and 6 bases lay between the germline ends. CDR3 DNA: TGCAGCGTTGAAGACGACAGGAACACTGAAGCTTTCTTT. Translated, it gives CSVEDDRNTEAFF.

The CDR3 loop reads CASSLFRELFF. The CDR3 region has the DNA TGTGCCAGCAGCCTGTTTCGGGAGCTGTTTTTT. The chain carries TRBV7-9 and TRBJ2-2; no clear D gene. Germline CDR1 reads SEHNR; CDR2 reads FQNEAQ (reference sequence). The CDR3 sequence is 11 residues long. V gave up 5 bases and J gave up 9 bases, with 7 bases separating them.

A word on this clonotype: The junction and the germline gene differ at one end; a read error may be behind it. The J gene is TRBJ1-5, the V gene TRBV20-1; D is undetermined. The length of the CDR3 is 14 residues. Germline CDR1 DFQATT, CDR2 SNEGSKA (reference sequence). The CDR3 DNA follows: TGCAGTGCTAGACAGGACCTAACTGATCAGTCCCAGCATTTT. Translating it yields CSARQDLTDQSQHF.

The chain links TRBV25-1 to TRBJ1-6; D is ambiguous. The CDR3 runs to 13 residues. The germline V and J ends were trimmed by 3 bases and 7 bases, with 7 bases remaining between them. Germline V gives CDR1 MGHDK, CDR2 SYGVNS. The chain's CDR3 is CASSDPVNSPLHF. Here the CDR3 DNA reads TGTGCCAGCAGTGACCCAGTCAATTCACCCCTCCACTTT.

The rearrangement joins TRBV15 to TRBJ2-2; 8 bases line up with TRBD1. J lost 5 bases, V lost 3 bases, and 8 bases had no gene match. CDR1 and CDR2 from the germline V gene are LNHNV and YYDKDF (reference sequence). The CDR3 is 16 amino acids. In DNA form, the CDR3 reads TGTGCCACCAGCAGCCGGACAGGGAGAGCGACCGGGGAGCTGTTTTTT. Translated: CATSSRTGRATGELFF.

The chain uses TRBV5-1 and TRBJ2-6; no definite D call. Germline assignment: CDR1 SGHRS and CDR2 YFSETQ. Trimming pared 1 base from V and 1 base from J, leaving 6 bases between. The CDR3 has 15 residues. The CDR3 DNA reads TGCGCCAGCAGCTTGACAAATTCTGGGGCCAACGTCCTGACTTTC. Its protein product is CASSLTNSGANVLTF.

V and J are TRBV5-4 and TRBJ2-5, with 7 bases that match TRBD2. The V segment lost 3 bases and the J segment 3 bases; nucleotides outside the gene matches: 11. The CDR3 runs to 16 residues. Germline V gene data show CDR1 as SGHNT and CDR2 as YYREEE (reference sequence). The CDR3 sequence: CASSSPRGGEEETQYF. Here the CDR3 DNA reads TGTGCCAGCAGCTCACCAAGGGGAGGGGAAGAAGAGACCCAGTACTTC.

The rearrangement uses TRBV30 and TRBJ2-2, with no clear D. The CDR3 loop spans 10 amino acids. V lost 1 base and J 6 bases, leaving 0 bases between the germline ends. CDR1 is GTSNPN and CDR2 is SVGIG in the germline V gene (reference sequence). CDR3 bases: TGTGCCTGGAGTGCCGGGGAGCTGTTTTTT. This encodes CAWSAGELFF.

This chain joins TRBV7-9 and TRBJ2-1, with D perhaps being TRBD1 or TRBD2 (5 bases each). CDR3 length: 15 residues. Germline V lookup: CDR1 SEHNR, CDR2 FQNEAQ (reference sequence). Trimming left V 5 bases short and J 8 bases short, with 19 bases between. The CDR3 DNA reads TGTGCCAGCAGCGGAGGAGAAGGGGTTAAGGATGAGCAGTTCTTC. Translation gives CASSGGEGVKDEQFF.

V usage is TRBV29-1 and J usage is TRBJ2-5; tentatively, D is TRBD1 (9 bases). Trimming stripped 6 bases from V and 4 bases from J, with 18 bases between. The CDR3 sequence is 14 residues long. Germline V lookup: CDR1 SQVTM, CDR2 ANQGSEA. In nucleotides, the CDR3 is TGCAGCGTAGAACAGGGGGCGGGGGGAGAGACCCAGTACTTC. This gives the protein CSVEQGAGGETQYF. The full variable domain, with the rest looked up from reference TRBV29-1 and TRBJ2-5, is SAVISQKPSRDICQRGTSLTIQCQVDSQVTMMFWYRQQPGQSLTLIATANQGSEATYESGFVIDKFPISRPNLTFSTLTVSNMSPEDSSIYLCSVEQGAGGETQYFGPGTRLLVL.